The next 24 T cell receptor beta chains were all read from a single sample in a study of early T cells in non-severe SARS-CoV-2 infection. TCRdb re-derived calls from the 5' RACE reads in MiXCR, one entry per CDR3 protein. Of 70,000 or so distinct CDR3 sequences listed, around 9.1% are singletons. The sequenced sample was whole blood, obtained at baseline. These receptors all stem from an adult who was a healthcare worker with PCR-confirmed SARS-CoV-2 infection or an uninfected control (not recorded which).

Points on this clonotype: This may arise from a read error, as a much more abundant clone is one base away. J is TRBJ1-2 and V is TRBV4-1, with no clear D. Germline V gene lookup returns CDR1 MGHRA and CDR2 YSYEKL. This CDR3 contains 16 residues. CDR3 in DNA: TGCACCAGCAGCCAAGATTCCTCGGGGAGGTACTATGGCTACACCTTC. Residues: CTSSQDSSGRYYGYTF.

This clonotype was seen only a few times. CDR3 DNA sequence: TGTGCCGGATATTTCGGGGACCGGACTCCCACCTACGAGCAGTACTTC. Translating it yields CAGYFGDRTPTYEQYF. The chain is built from TRBV6-5 and TRBJ2-7, with D tentatively TRBD1 or TRBD2 (5 bases each). Trimming stripped 11 bases from V and 2 bases from J, with 25 bases between. Germline-derived CDR1 and CDR2 are MNHEY and SVGAGI. The CDR3 totals 16 residues.

The sample holds a few counts of this clonotype. The V gene is TRBV27, the J gene TRBJ1-4; no clear D gene. The germline V gene has CDR1 MNHEY and CDR2 SMNVEV (reference sequence). With 5 bases removed from V and 0 bases from J, the gap between germline ends came to 10 bases. The CDR3 is 15 residues long. CDR3 coding DNA: TGTGCCAGCAGTCCACGACAAACAACTAATGAAAAACTGTTTTTT. It specifies CASSPRQTTNEKLFF. Supplemented by reference TRBV27 and TRBJ1-4, the full variable domain reads EAQVTQNPRYLITVTGKKLTVTCSQNMNHEYMSWYRQDPGLGLRQIYYSMNVEVTDKGDVPEGYKVSRKEKRNFPLILESPSPNQTSLYFCASSPRQTTNEKLFFGSGTQLSVL.

The V gene is TRBV5-6, the J gene TRBJ1-5; 8 bases line up with TRBD1. Germline CDR1 is SGHDT and CDR2 is YYEEEE. This CDR3 region has 15 residues. The V gene end was trimmed by 0 bases and the J gene end by 5 bases; junction bases not matched to a gene: 4. In DNA form, the CDR3 reads TGTGCCAGCAGCTTGGCGACAGGGGACGATCAGCCCCAGCATTTT. Translated, it gives CASSLATGDDQPQHF.

This clonotype has at least ten counts. The chain links TRBV29-1 to TRBJ2-7, with D tentatively TRBD1 (6 bases). Germline CDR1 is SQVTM and CDR2 is ANQGSEA. Trimming removed 4 bases at V and 1 base at J, with 8 bases between. The CDR3 runs to 12 residues. The CDR3 DNA follows: TGCAGCGTTGGTCAGGGGTCCTACGAGCAGTACTTC. Encoded protein: CSVGQGSYEQYF.

This clonotype has a count of ten or more. The chain has TRBV7-6 and TRBJ2-3; the D is unclear. The length of the CDR3 is 18 residues. Germline loops: CDR1 SGHVS, CDR2 FNYEAQ. V was trimmed by 0 bases and J by 4 bases, leaving 20 bases between them. The CDR3 sequence: CASSLATGDGPVADTQYF. The CDR3 nucleotides read TGTGCCAGCAGCTTAGCGACTGGAGATGGACCAGTCGCAGATACGCAGTATTTT.

For this clonotype: This may arise from a read error, as a much more abundant clone is one base away. This rearrangement joins TRBV11-3 to TRBJ1-6, with 7 bases fitting TRBD1. This CDR3 contains 14 residues. The germline gives CDR1 SGHNT, CDR2 YENEEA. CDR3 DNA: TGTGTCAGCAGCTTAGGGACAGTGAATTCACCCCTCCACTTT. It specifies CVSSLGTVNSPLHF.

V usage is TRBV5-5 and J usage is TRBJ2-2, with 10 bases aligning to TRBD1. V shed 3 bases, J shed 4 bases, and the junction held 12 bases outside the gene matches. Per germline, CDR1 SGHKS and CDR2 YYEKEE (reference sequence). The CDR3 totals 18 residues. CDR3 sequence reads: CASSSVPPGQGVTGELFF. The CDR3, as DNA: TGTGCCAGCAGCTCTGTCCCCCCCGGACAGGGGGTCACCGGGGAGCTGTTTTTT.

There are a few counts of this clonotype. This sequence joins TRBV6-5 and TRBJ2-7; the D gene could be TRBD1 or TRBD2 (5 bases each). Germline lookup yields CDR1 MNHEY and CDR2 SVGAGI. This CDR3 spans 12 amino acids. V lost 6 bases, J lost 7 bases, and 13 bases lay in between. Written as DNA, the CDR3 is TGTGCCAGCAGCATAGCAGGGAGAGAGCAGTACTTC. Translation gives CASSIAGREQYF.

This chain's CDR3 is CASSVEQAYNEQFF. CDR3 coding DNA: TGTGCCAGCAGCGTAGAGCAGGCCTACAATGAGCAGTTCTTC. This rearrangement joins TRBV9 to TRBJ2-1; D unclear. The CDR3 has 14 amino acids. CDR1 SGDLS and CDR2 YYNGEE come from the germline V gene. The V end was cut by 0 bases, the J end by 2 bases, with 6 bases between.

V is TRBV15 and J is TRBJ1-2; 10 positions match TRBD1. Germline CDR1 and CDR2: LNHNV and YYDKDF (reference sequence). V was pared by 2 bases and J by 6 bases, with 3 bases of the junction left unmatched. The length of the CDR3 is 14 residues. The CDR3 spells CATSRKGTGDGYTF. CDR3 coding DNA: TGTGCCACCAGCAGAAAAGGGACAGGGGATGGCTACACCTTC.

The chain couples TRBV5-7 to TRBJ1-3, with TRBD1 identical over 8 bases. TRBV5-7 is noted as an ORF with a role that remains uncertain. This CDR3 region has 16 residues. V was clipped by 4 bases and J by 0 bases; unmatched bases: 6. The CDR3 protein is CASSPTGDHSGNTIYF. In nucleotides, the CDR3 is TGTGCCAGCAGCCCGACAGGGGACCACTCTGGAAACACCATATATTTT.

The V call is TRBV6-5, the J call TRBJ2-3; D unresolved. The CDR3 loop spans 15 amino acids. Germline V gene lookup returns CDR1 MNHEY and CDR2 SVGAGI. Trimming left V 4 bases short and J 2 bases short, with 13 bases between. CDR3: CASSSRPAPTDTQYF. The DNA of the CDR3 is TGTGCCAGCAGTTCAAGACCGGCCCCCACAGATACGCAGTATTTT.

The chain links TRBV3-1 to TRBJ2-2, with no clear D. From germline, CDR1 is LGHDT and CDR2 YNNKEL (reference sequence). This CDR3 has 16 amino acids. Trimming took off 0 bases at V and 3 bases at J, with 11 bases between the two ends. The CDR3 region has the DNA TGTGCCAGCAGCCAAGATTTTCGGTTAGACACCGGGGAGCTGTTTTTT. It encodes CASSQDFRLDTGELFF.

This clonotype was seen at least ten times. The CDR3 sequence: CASSIQGFTEAFF. CDR3 nucleotides: TGCGCCAGCAGCATACAGGGGTTCACTGAAGCTTTCTTT. V usage is TRBV5-1 and J usage is TRBJ1-1; 7 bases fit TRBD1. Per the germline V gene, CDR1 is SGHRS and CDR2 is YFSETQ. CDR3 size: 13 residues. V gave up 4 bases and J gave up 4 bases; unmatched junction bases: 4.

This clonotype was seen more than once but under ten times. The chain recombines TRBV6-5 with TRBJ2-6; D gene unclear. The germline V and J ends were trimmed by 8 bases and 1 base, with 6 bases remaining between them. The CDR3 runs 13 residues. The V gene's germline CDR1 is MNHEY and CDR2 SVGAGI. The DNA of the CDR3 is TGTGCCAGCCGACGATCTGGGGCCAACGTCCTGACTTTC. Residues: CASRRSGANVLTF.

J is TRBJ2-5 and V is TRBV7-8; the D gene is possibly TRBD2 (5 bases). Germline assignment: CDR1 SGHVS and CDR2 FQNEAQ. The CDR3 is made up of 17 amino acids. Trimming left V 0 bases short and J 3 bases short, with 17 bases between. The CDR3 DNA sequence: TGTGCCAGCAGCTTAGCGGGGATAGCGACTACGAAAGAGACCCAGTACTTC. It encodes CASSLAGIATTKETQYF.

This rearrangement joins TRBV12-3 or TRBV12-4 to TRBJ2-2; D possibly corresponds to TRBD1 (6 bases). The CDR3 runs 15 residues. V lost 8 bases, J lost 1 base, and 14 bases lay in between. CDR3 region: CASSRQGMNTGELFF. CDR3 bases: TGTGCCAGCTCTCGCCAGGGGATGAACACCGGGGAGCTGTTTTTT.

This clonotype showed up many times. The chain combines TRBV4-1 with TRBJ2-1; 14 nucleotides match TRBD2. Germline V gene data show CDR1 as MGHRA and CDR2 as YSYEKL. The V gene end was trimmed by 3 bases and the J gene end by 9 bases; junction bases not matched to a gene: 16. The CDR3 is 19 amino acids. This CDR3 is CASSHQPGTSGGQDSEQFF. CDR3 in DNA: TGCGCCAGCAGCCACCAACCCGGGACTAGCGGGGGTCAAGACAGTGAGCAGTTCTTC.

The chain combines TRBV29-1 with TRBJ1-2, with D maybe TRBD1 (6 bases). V was cut by 6 bases and J by 6 bases, with 14 bases left in between. Germline CDR1 is SQVTM and CDR2 is ANQGSEA. This CDR3 is built from 12 residues. CDR3 DNA sequence: TGCAGCGTGGGAAGCTACAGGGATGGCTACACCTTC. Translating it yields CSVGSYRDGYTF. Full variable domain (remainder filled in from reference TRBV29-1 and TRBJ1-2): SAVISQKPSRDICQRGTSLTIQCQVDSQVTMMFWYRQQPGQSLTLIATANQGSEATYESGFVIDKFPISRPNLTFSTLTVSNMSPEDSSIYLCSVGSYRDGYTFGSGTRLTVV.

The chain couples TRBV6-1 to TRBJ1-6; 7 nucleotides match TRBD1. The J segment lost 7 bases and the V segment lost 0 bases, leaving 3 bases of the junction unmatched. The CDR3 has 15 amino acids. The V gene's germline CDR1 is MNHNS and CDR2 SASEGT. The CDR3 nucleotides are TGTGCCAGCAGTGAAGCTCAGGGGGGGAATTCACCCCTCCACTTT. Its translation: CASSEAQGGNSPLHF.

This clonotype was seen many times. The rearrangement uses TRBV2 and TRBJ2-3; 9 bases line up with TRBD1. V dropped 5 bases and J dropped 2; count of bases not matched to a gene: 5. This CDR3 is 15 amino acids long. The V gene's germline CDR1 is SNHLY and CDR2 FYNNEI. The CDR3 DNA reads as TGTGCCAGCAGTCCCGGGACAGGGCTCACAGATACGCAGTATTTT. It specifies CASSPGTGLTDTQYF.

At least ten counts were recorded for this clonotype. CDR3: CASSYGLAGGVFPKETQYF. The DNA for the CDR3 is TGTGCCAGCAGTTACGGACTAGCCGGGGGGGTGTTCCCAAAAGAGACCCAGTACTTC. The chain combines TRBV6-6 with TRBJ2-5, with 8 bases that match TRBD2. The length of the CDR3 is 19 residues. Germline loops: CDR1 MNHNY, CDR2 SVGAGI (reference sequence). Losses at the gene ends were 2 bases for V and 3 bases for J; bases not matched to a gene: 17.

The table lists this clonotype with a few counts. The chain joins TRBV12-3 or TRBV12-4 to TRBJ2-3, with unresolved D. V was shortened by 5 bases and J by 1 base, with 13 bases between the two germline ends. The CDR3 runs to 15 residues. CDR3 DNA: TGTGCCAGCAGTCCTGGGTCGTGGGGCACAGATACGCAGTATTTT. Encoded protein: CASSPGSWGTDTQYF.